Described below is a single T cell receptor beta chain sequence and its context. The antigen is undetermined. Cells designated naive CD8 were CD45RO-negative and were positively selected for CCR7, with terminally differentiated effector memory CD45RA+ cells excluded. This CDR3 has 14 amino acids. Unmatched junction bases numbered 5, after V lost 0 bases and J lost 7 bases. Per the germline V gene, CDR1 is MNHEY and CDR2 is SMNVEV (reference sequence). This record comes from a study of shared clonotypes between healthy human individuals. Notes on the study in general: Naive subsets typically showed greater estimated richness than memory subsets.

Libraries were prepared by immunoSEQ multiplex PCR; TCRdb keeps only in-frame clonotypes and omits some of them. Of hundreds of thousands of clones in the sample, about 96% were seen once. The material sequenced was naive CD8+ T cells sorted from blood. The origin of this receptor is a woman younger than 45 in good health. V is TRBV27 and J is TRBJ2-7; TRBD2 matches 8 bases. CDR3 residues: CASSLSWASGEQYF. Here the CDR3 DNA reads TGTGCCAGCAGTTTATCCTGGGCTAGCGGGGAGCAGTACTTC.